A selection of T cell receptor beta chains follows, all from one sample in a study of blood T cell repertoires in COVID-19. The data were produced by immunoSEQ multiplex PCR, yet TCRdb's version contains in-frame clones alone and is incomplete. Of around 380,000 clones in the sample, approximately 80% are singletons; the top ten hold more than 1%. The source material was peripheral blood. These receptors all stem from a human donor with acute or convalescent COVID-19. The donor label of this sample is uncertain. Both conserved end residues are part of each CDR3. A D gene is named only where the DNA matches it firmly. Size values are once, few and many counts, or a class for expanded clones, and some rows have none.

>-|-|TRBJ1-5|TRBV28
TGTGCCAGCAGTTTATCGGACAGATATCAGCCCCAGCATTTT
CASSLSDRYQPQHF
>-|TRBD2|TRBJ2-5|TRBV4-2
TGTGCCAGCAGCCAAGCTGTCCTGGGGGGGCAAGAGACCCAGTACTTC
CASSQAVLGGQETQYF
>-|TRBD1|TRBJ1-5|TRBV5-6
TGTGCCAGCAGCAGGGGACAGGCTCCGAATCAGCCCCAGCATTTT
CASSRGQAPNQPQHF
>-|TRBD1|TRBJ1-5|TRBV19
TGTGCCAGTAGTCCTCAGGGGGCGCGCAATCAGCCCCAGCATTTT
CASSPQGARNQPQHF
>-|-|TRBJ1-2|TRBV19
TGTGCCAGTAGTATAGCCCCTTCTCCCAGGGGCTACACCTTC
CASSIAPSPRGYTF
>-|-|TRBJ1-5|TRBV29-1
TGCAGCGTTGAAGGGCGGATCAATCAGCCCCAGCATTTT
CSVEGRINQPQHF
>-|TRBD2|TRBJ2-3|TRBV13
TGTGCCAGCAGCAAATACCCTGGGACTAGCCCCACAGATACGCAGTATTTT
CASSKYPGTSPTDTQYF
>-|-|TRBJ1-5|TRBV4-2
TGTGCCAGCAGCCAAGAGTCCGGTAACCAGCATTTT
CASSQESGNQHF
>-|-|TRBJ1-4|TRBV27
TGTGCCAGCGAGGAAAAACTGTTTTTT
CASEEKLFF
>-|TRBD1|TRBJ2-7|TRBV6-2/TRBV6-3
TGTGCCAGCAGCCGGACAGGGACTGGCTACGAGCAGTACTTC
CASSRTGTGYEQYF
>-|TRBD1|TRBJ2-7|TRBV30
TGTGCCTGGAAGACAGGGGGCTTGGTATCCTACGAGCAGTACTTC
CAWKTGGLVSYEQYF
>-|-|TRBJ1-3|TRBV5-1
TGCGCCAGCAGCCCAGCGGCGGGGCTACCAATCGGGGCCACCATATATTTT
CASSPAAGLPIGATIYF
>-|-|TRBJ2-1|TRBV7-2
TGTGCCAGCAGCTCCGTACCACGGAATGAGCAGTTCTTC
CASSSVPRNEQFF
>-|-|TRBJ2-6|TRBV28
TGTGCCACCCGGACAGCCGGGGCCAACGTCCTGACTTTC
CATRTAGANVLTF
>-|TRBD1|TRBJ1-6|TRBV5-1
TGCGCCAGCAGCTTGGCCAGGGGGACAGGGATCTCACCCCTCCACTTT
CASSLARGTGISPLHF
>-|TRBD2|TRBJ2-7|TRBV10-2
TGCGCCAGCAGTGCACTAGCGGGGGTCCGGGAGCAGTACTTC
CASSALAGVREQYF
>-|-|TRBJ2-7|TRBV6-1
TGTGCCAGCAGTGAAGCTACAGCGCAGGGTTACGAGCAGTACTTC
CASSEATAQGYEQYF
>-|TRBD2|TRBJ2-1|TRBV3-1/TRBV3-2
TGTGCCAGCAGCCCGGGACTAGCGGGAGTAAATGAGCAGTTCTTC
CASSPGLAGVNEQFF
>-|-|TRBJ1-2|TRBV29-1
TGCAGCGTTGAAGGAGGAGGGAACTATGGCTACACCTTC
CSVEGGGNYGYTF
>-|TRBD1|TRBJ2-7|TRBV4-1
TGCGCCAGCAGCCAAGGGACAGGGACCAACGAGCAGTACTTC
CASSQGTGTNEQYF
>-|TRBD2|TRBJ2-4|TRBV19
TGTGCCAGTAGTAGGGCTAGCGGGAGAGAGAACATTCAGTACTTC
CASSRASGRENIQYF
>-|TRBD1|TRBJ1-4|TRBV2
TGTGCCAGCAACAGGGGGCGATTCTCTAATGAAAAACTGTTTTTT
CASNRGRFSNEKLFF
>-|-|TRBJ1-2|TRBV19
TGTGCCAGTAGGATACTTCATGGTCTAAGCTATGGCTACACCTTC
CASRILHGLSYGYTF
>-|TRBD2|TRBJ2-6|TRBV30
TGTGCCTTCCAGACGGGGGGGAGGGCCAACGTCCTGACTTTC
CAFQTGGRANVLTF
>-|TRBD1|TRBJ1-6|TRBV6-6
TGTGCCAGCAGGGATGACAGGGGCTATAATTCACCCCTCCACTTT
CASRDDRGYNSPLHF
>-|-|TRBJ2-1|TRBV30
TGTGCCTGGAGTGTACGGCGACTCAATGAGCAGTTCTTC
CAWSVRRLNEQFF
>-|-|TRBJ2-2|TRBV6-4
TGTGCCAGCAGTACCGGGACTCGCGGGGAGCTGTTTTTT
CASSTGTRGELFF
>-|TRBD1|TRBJ1-1|TRBV18
TGTGCCAGCTCACCCCTTCCCGGGACAGTGAACACTGAAGCTTTCTTT
CASSPLPGTVNTEAFF
>-|-|TRBJ1-1|TRBV18
TGTGCCAGCTCACCACCGGCGGGCGCGATCACTGAAGCTTTCTTT
CASSPPAGAITEAFF
>-|TRBD1|TRBJ1-1|TRBV6-6
TGTGCCAGCAGCAACAGGGGGAACACTGAAGCTTTCTTT
CASSNRGNTEAFF
>-|TRBD1|TRBJ1-2|TRBV5-1
TGCGCCAGCAGCCCCGGACAGGGGGAGGGCTATGGCTACACCTTC
CASSPGQGEGYGYTF
>-|-|TRBJ1-5|TRBV19
TGTGCCAGTAGTATAGATCCCCGACTTACTAATCAGCCCCAGCATTTT
CASSIDPRLTNQPQHF
>few|-|TRBJ1-6|TRBV18
TGTGCCAGCTCACCACCCGGGGTTAGGAATTCACCCCTCCACTTT
CASSPPGVRNSPLHF
>-|-|TRBJ2-6|TRBV5-1
TGCGCCAGCAGCTTGGGCGGCGGGTCTGGGGCCAACGTCCTGACTTTC
CASSLGGGSGANVLTF
>-|-|TRBJ1-5|TRBV2
TGTGCCAGCAGTGAGGAGCTCAGCAATCAGCCCCAGCATTTT
CASSEELSNQPQHF
>few|-|TRBJ1-6|TRBV2
TGTGCCAGCAGTAGTCACATGTCGCCCCTCCACTTT
CASSSHMSPLHF
>-|-|TRBJ2-3|TRBV14
TGTGCCAGCAGCCAAGGACTCGCGGGCGTCGCAGATACGCAGTATTTT
CASSQGLAGVADTQYF
>-|-|TRBJ1-1|TRBV5-1
TGCGCCAGCAGCTCCGGGACAAAGAACACTGAAGCTTTCTTT
CASSSGTKNTEAFF
>few|-|TRBJ2-2|TRBV6-5
TGTGCCAGCAGAGGGGTCCGCACCGGGGAGCTGTTTTTT
CASRGVRTGELFF
>-|TRBD2|TRBJ2-2|TRBV5-1
TGCGCCAGCAGCCCACGACTAGCGGGAGGGCGGACCGGGGAGCTGTTTTTT
CASSPRLAGGRTGELFF
>-|-|TRBJ2-3|TRBV14
TGTGCCAGCAGCCCTGGCCCAAACACAGATACGCAGTATTTT
CASSPGPNTDTQYF
>-|TRBD1|TRBJ1-3|TRBV19
TGTGCCAGTAGTAGTCCGACAGGGGCTGGAAACACCATATATTTT
CASSSPTGAGNTIYF
>-|TRBD1|TRBJ1-2|TRBV3-1/TRBV3-2
TGTGCCAGCAGCCAATACGGACAGGGCCGGAGTAACTATGGCTACACCTTC
CASSQYGQGRSNYGYTF
>-|TRBD2|TRBJ2-2|TRBV7-6
TGTGCCAGCAGCCCAGTTACTAGCGGCACGAACACCGGGGAGCTGTTTTTT
CASSPVTSGTNTGELFF
>once|TRBD2|TRBJ2-3|TRBV20-1
TGCAGTGCTAGTCCCGCGGGAGACCAAATTTTCACAGATACGCAGTATTTT
CSASPAGDQIFTDTQYF
>-|TRBD1|TRBJ1-6|TRBV3-1/TRBV3-2
TGTGCCAGCAGCACCCGGGACAGCAATTCACCCCTCCACTTT
CASSTRDSNSPLHF
>-|-|TRBJ1-1|TRBV19
TGTGCCAGTTTCTCTTTCACTGAAGCTTTCTTT
CASFSFTEAFF
>once|TRBD1|TRBJ2-7|TRBV6-6
TGTGCCAGCAGTCCCGGGACAGGGGGCGTCGATCAGTACTTC
CASSPGTGGVDQYF
>-|-|TRBJ2-4|TRBV2
TGTGCCAGCAGTCCTCCCCGAAGGGAGGTACGATACTTC
CASSPPRREVRYF
>-|-|TRBJ1-2|TRBV3-1/TRBV3-2
TGTGCCAGCAGCCAAGATTCCGCTGGGGGTGGACAGCTCTATGGCTACACCTTC
CASSQDSAGGGQLYGYTF
>-|-|TRBJ1-3|TRBV11-2
TGTGCCAGCAGCTTAGTTGGACAACGCTCTGGAAACACCATATATTTT
CASSLVGQRSGNTIYF